The T cell receptor (beta chain) described here comes from a study of blood T cell repertoires in COVID-19. Study-level information: Samples representing acute and convalescent COVID-19 were sourced from the United States, Italy and Spain. PBMCs, B-cell-depleted T cells, or T cells were the source of the cDNA or gDNA that made up the material.

How the authors handled the data: Amplification from reference gene primers served as the basis for estimated nucleated cell counts. The data were produced by immunoSEQ multiplex PCR, yet TCRdb's version contains in-frame clones alone and is incomplete. V and J calls and clone size come straight from that table; D and trimming were deduced from the DNA. The data show over 150,000 clones, 84% seen once. From germline, CDR1 is WNHNN and CDR2 SYGVQD (reference sequence). V gave up 1 base and J gave up 0 bases, with 14 bases separating them. The CDR3 is 17 amino acids. This TCR was sampled from a human donor in a cohort sampled during active COVID-19. The rearrangement uses TRBV10-1 and TRBJ2-3; D is perhaps TRBD2 (6 bases). Material: peripheral blood. CDR3 amino acids: CASSELASATSTDTQYF. The CDR3 bases are TGCGCCAGCAGTGAGTTGGCTAGCGCTACTAGCACAGATACGCAGTATTTT.